This T cell receptor beta chain comes out of a study of T cells in Graves' hyperthyroidism and ophthalmopathy. The V gene end was trimmed by 7 bases and the J gene end by 6 bases; junction bases not matched to a gene: 11. CDR3 length: 14 residues. Germline V gives CDR1 SGHVS, CDR2 FNYEAQ. TCR beta CDR3 region amplification was performed from RNA transcripts. HTBI primers drove first-round RT-PCR of the TCR CDR3. TCRdb re-called the multiplex PCR reads through MiXCR, storing one row per CDR3 protein. Of 480,000 or so distinct CDR3 sequences in the sample, about 46% were seen once. The receptor's source is an adult woman with Graves' disease, either hyperthyroidism or ophthalmopathy (not recorded which). This sequence joins TRBV7-6 and TRBJ2-7; 8 nucleotides agree with TRBD1. The sequencing sample was made of peripheral blood or thyroid tissue (not recorded which). The chain's CDR3 is CASTHRTGFGEQYF. The CDR3 coding sequence is TGTGCCAGCACCCATAGGACAGGGTTTGGCGAGCAGTACTTC.